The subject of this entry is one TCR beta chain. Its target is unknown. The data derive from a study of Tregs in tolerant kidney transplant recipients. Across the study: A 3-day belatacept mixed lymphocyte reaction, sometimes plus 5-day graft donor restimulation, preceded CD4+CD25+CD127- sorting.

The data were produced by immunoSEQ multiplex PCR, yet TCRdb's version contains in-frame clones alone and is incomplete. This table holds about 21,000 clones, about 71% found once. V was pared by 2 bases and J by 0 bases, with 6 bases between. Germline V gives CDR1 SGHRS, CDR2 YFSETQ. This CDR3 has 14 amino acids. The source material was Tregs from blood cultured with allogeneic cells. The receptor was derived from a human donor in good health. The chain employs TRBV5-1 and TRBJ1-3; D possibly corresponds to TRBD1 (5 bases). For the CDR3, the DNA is TGCGCCAGCAGCTTCGACAGCTCTGGAAACACCATATATTTT. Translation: CASSFDSSGNTIYF. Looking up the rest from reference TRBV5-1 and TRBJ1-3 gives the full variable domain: KAGVTQTPRYLIKTRGQQVTLSCSPISGHRSVSWYQQTPGQGLQFLFEYFSETQRNKGNFPGRFSGRQFSNSRSEMNVSTLELGDSALYLCASSFDSSGNTIYFGEGSWLTVV.